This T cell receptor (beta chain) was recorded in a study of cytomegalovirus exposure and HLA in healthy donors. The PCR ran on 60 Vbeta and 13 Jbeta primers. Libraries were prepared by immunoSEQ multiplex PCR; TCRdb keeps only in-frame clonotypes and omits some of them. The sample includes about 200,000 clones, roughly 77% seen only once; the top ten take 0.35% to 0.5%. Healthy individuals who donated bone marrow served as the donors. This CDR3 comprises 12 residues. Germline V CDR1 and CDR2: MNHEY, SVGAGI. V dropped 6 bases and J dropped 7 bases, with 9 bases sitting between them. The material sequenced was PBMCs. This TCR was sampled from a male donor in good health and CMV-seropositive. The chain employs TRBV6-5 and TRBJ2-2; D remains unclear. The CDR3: CASSPPVGELFF. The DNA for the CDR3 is TGTGCCAGCAGCCCCCCCGTCGGGGAGCTGTTTTTT.